This T cell receptor (beta chain) was observed in a study of blood T cells in healthy people across ages. Across the whole study: Capturing about one barcoded beta molecule per two T cells was achieved by template switching.

General study results and limits: Per-million-T-cell TCR beta diversity fell roughly linearly with age.

This clonotype came up a few times. Antigen unknown. Alongside a J-beta primer mix, a sample-barcoded 5' primer served in a second PCR lasting about 7 to 12 cycles. TCRdb independently ran MiXCR on the 5' RACE reads; one entry per CDR3 protein. The sample holds approximately 880,000 distinct CDR3 sequences, about 48% seen once. In germline, CDR1 is SGHRS, CDR2 YFSETQ. This CDR3 region has 13 residues. The sample taken for sequencing was blood. This TCR was sampled from a man in his thirties or forties in good health. The chain uses TRBV5-1 and TRBJ2-7, with 7 bases fitting TRBD2. The end of the DNA aligns better with TRBJ2-5, so the J call may be wrong. The CDR3 DNA sequence: TGCGCCAGCAGCCAGACTAGCAGGGAGACCCAGTACTTC. Amino acid sequence: CASSQTSRETQYF.